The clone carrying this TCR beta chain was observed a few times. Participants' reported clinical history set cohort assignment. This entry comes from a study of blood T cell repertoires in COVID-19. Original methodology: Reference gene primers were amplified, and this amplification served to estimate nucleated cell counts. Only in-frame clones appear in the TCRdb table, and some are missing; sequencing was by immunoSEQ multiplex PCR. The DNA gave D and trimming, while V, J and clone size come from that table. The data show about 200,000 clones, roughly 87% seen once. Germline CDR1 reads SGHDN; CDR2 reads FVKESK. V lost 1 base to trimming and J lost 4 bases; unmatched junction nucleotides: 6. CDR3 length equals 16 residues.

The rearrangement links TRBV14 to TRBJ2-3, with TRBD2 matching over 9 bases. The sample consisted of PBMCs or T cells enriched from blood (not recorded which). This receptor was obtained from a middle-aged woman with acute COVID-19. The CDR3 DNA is TGTGCCAGCAGCCAAGTCCTTAGCGGGGGAGCAGATACGCAGTATTTT. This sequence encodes CASSQVLSGGADTQYF.